The clone carrying this T cell receptor (beta chain) was detected once. As yet, its antigen is unknown. Patients with autoimmune history or systemic immunosuppression were excluded. The data were taken from a study of OX40 agonist ivuxolimab in advanced cancers. The wider study: Participants could have had prior anti-PD-1, anti-PD-L1 or anti-CTLA-4 therapy, and around 40% had some.

Only in-frame clones appear in the TCRdb table, and some are missing; sequencing was by immunoSEQ multiplex PCR. The sample holds some 98,000 clones; about 91% are singletons and the top ten take around 0.31%. This CDR3 comprises 14 residues. Trimming took 4 bases from V and 7 from J, leaving 14 bases between them. Germline loops: CDR1 LNHDA, CDR2 SQIVND (reference sequence). Study results and caveats: Near-lowest levels of clonal expansion characterized partial responders at 0.1-3.0 mg/kg.

V and J are TRBV19 and TRBJ1-3; D call uncertain. This TCR was recovered from an adult with an advanced solid tumor such as melanoma, head and neck, liver or kidney cancer. Sample: CD4+ or CD8+ T cells sorted from blood, taken in a trial of the OX40 agonist ivuxolimab. CDR3 coding DNA: TGTGCCAGTAGTACCGGTCAACTCGGCAACACCATATATTTT. It translates to CASSTGQLGNTIYF. Based on the CDR3 plus reference TRBV19 and TRBJ1-3, the full variable domain is DGGITQSPKYLFRKEGQNVTLSCEQNLNHDAMYWYRQDPGQGLRLIYYSQIVNDFQKGDIAEGYSVSREKKESFPLTVTSAQKNPTAFYLCASSTGQLGNTIYFGEGSWLTVV.